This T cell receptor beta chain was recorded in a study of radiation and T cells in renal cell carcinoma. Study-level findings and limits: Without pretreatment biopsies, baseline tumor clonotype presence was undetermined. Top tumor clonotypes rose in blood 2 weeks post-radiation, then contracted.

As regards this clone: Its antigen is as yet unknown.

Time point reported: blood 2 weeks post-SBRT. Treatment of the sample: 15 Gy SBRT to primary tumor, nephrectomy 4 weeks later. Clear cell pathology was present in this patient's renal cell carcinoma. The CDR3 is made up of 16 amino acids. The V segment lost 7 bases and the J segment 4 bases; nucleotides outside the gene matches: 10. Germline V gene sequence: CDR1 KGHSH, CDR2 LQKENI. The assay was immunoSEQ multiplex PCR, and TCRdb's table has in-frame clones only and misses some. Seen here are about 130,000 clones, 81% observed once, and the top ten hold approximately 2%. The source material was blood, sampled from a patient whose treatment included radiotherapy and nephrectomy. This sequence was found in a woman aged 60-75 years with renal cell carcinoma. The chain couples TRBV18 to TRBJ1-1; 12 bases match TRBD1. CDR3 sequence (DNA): TGTGCCAGCTTCGCCGGGACAGGGGGCATCGGCACTGAAGCTTTCTTT. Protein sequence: CASFAGTGGIGTEAFF.